The 8 T cell receptor beta chains in this list originate from one sample, sequenced in a study of blood T cell repertoires in COVID-19. Here immunoSEQ multiplex PCR was the method, and the copy in TCRdb shows in-frame clones only, minus some. Of about 210,000 clones in the sample, under 90% are singletons; the top ten hold 6.9%. Sequenced material: peripheral blood. The receptors shown here come from a man in his sixties with acute or convalescent COVID-19.

V and J are TRBV6-6 and TRBJ1-3, with D maybe TRBD1 (6 bases). CDR1 is MNHNY, CDR2 SVGAGI, per germline (reference sequence). The CDR3 loop spans 12 amino acids. Trimming removed 6 bases at V and 4 bases at J, with 7 bases between. CDR3 coding DNA: TGTGCCAGCAGAGGACAGGGAAACACCATATATTTT. It is translated as CASRGQGNTIYF.

V is TRBV12-3 or TRBV12-4 and J is TRBJ2-7; D is ambiguous. Trimming shortened V by 6 bases and J by 6 bases, and 12 bases separated the two germline ends. There are 12 residues in the CDR3. The CDR3 DNA is TGTGCCAGCAGCAAACAGTGGGCCGAGCAGTACTTC. Protein sequence: CASSKQWAEQYF.

This clone was seen many times. V usage is TRBV10-3 and J usage is TRBJ1-2, with a weak D call TRBD1 (6 bases). Looked up from germline, CDR1 is ENHRY and CDR2 is SYGVKD. V was shortened by 3 bases and J by 2 bases, with 13 bases between the two germline ends. The CDR3 length is 15 residues. In DNA, the CDR3 is TGTGCCATCAGTGAACAGGGTGTTGCCAACTATGGCTACACCTTC. Translation gives CAISEQGVANYGYTF.

The chain employs TRBV11-2 and TRBJ2-3; 8 bases map to TRBD1. CDR1 and CDR2 from the germline V gene are SGHAT and FQNNGV. Trimming took 1 base from V and 6 from J; bases not matched to a gene: 9. The CDR3 totals 16 residues. CDR3 protein: CASSLVWTGSPDTQYF. Here the CDR3 DNA reads TGTGCCAGCAGCTTAGTTTGGACAGGGTCGCCGGATACGCAGTATTTT.

The chain employs TRBV7-3 and TRBJ1-1, with TRBD1 identical over 9 bases. With V trimmed by 2 bases and J by 6 bases, 4 bases remained unmatched. The CDR3 extends over 14 amino acids. Germline V lookup: CDR1 SGHTA, CDR2 FQGTGA. The chain's CDR3 is CASSLDRGEPEAFF. CDR3 DNA sequence: TGTGCCAGCAGCTTAGACAGGGGGGAACCTGAAGCTTTCTTT.

The V call is TRBV6-2 or TRBV6-3, the J call TRBJ2-4; D might be TRBD1 (6 bases). Trimming removed 2 bases from V and 7 bases from J, with 9 bases in between. CDR1 and CDR2 (germline): MNHEY, SVGEGT. The CDR3 runs 13 residues. The DNA of the CDR3 is TGTGCCAGCAGTTACAGTCAGGGGAACATTCAGTACTTC. It translates to CASSYSQGNIQYF.

The chain joins TRBV28 to TRBJ1-2; D may be TRBD1 (5 bases). V was pared by 3 bases and J by 5 bases, with 13 bases between. This CDR3 is built from 14 residues. The germline V gene has CDR1 MDHEN and CDR2 SYDVKM. The CDR3 reads CASSLGGGKYGYTF. The CDR3 DNA reads TGTGCCAGCAGTTTGGGCGGGGGGAAATATGGCTACACCTTC.

This clone was seen more than once but under ten times. This chain links TRBV7-8 with TRBJ2-2; 7 bases line up with TRBD1. J was trimmed by 0 bases and V by 0 bases; bases with no gene match: 4. Germline lookup yields CDR1 SGHVS and CDR2 FQNEAQ. The CDR3 is 17 residues long. In DNA, the CDR3 is TGTGCCAGCAGCTTAGCGGGACAGCCTACGAACACCGGGGAGCTGTTTTTT. This gives the protein CASSLAGQPTNTGELFF. Based on the CDR3 plus reference TRBV7-8 and TRBJ2-2, the full variable domain is GAGVSQSPRYKVAKRGQDVALRCDPISGHVSLFWYQQALGQGPEFLTYFQNEAQLDKSGLPSDRFFAERPEGSVSTLKIQRTQQEDSAVYLCASSLAGQPTNTGELFFGEGSRLTVL.